A single sample gave rise to the 20 T cell receptor beta chains below, sequenced in a study of vaccination effects on CD4 cells after COVID-19. Profiling relied on immunoSEQ multiplex PCR, and the TCRdb table lists in-frame clones only, not all of them. The table shows about 57,000 clones, with 78% occurring only once. Subsequent to about 10 days of culture, CD4+ T cells were isolated. Vaccine administered to participants consisted of two doses of either BNT162b2 or mRNA-1273. The antigens these receptors bind are not known. The sample was CD4+ T cells from PBMCs cultured without peptide, taken after COVID-19 vaccination. The receptors originated from a human donor who received a COVID-19 vaccine.

The V call is TRBV28, the J call TRBJ2-1; 7 nucleotides match TRBD2. CDR3 size: 15 residues. Germline loops: CDR1 MDHEN, CDR2 SYDVKM. J was trimmed by 3 bases and V by 3 bases; bases with no gene match: 5. In DNA, the CDR3 is TGTGCCAGCAGTTTCCAGCGGGACCGCTACAATGAGCAGTTCTTC. This codes for CASSFQRDRYNEQFF. The complete variable domain, with remaining parts taken from reference TRBV28 and TRBJ2-1, reads DVKVTQSSRYLVKRTGEKVFLECVQDMDHENMFWYRQDPGLGLRLIYFSYDVKMKEKGDIPEGYSVSREKKERFSLILESASTNQTSMYLCASSFQRDRYNEQFFGPGTRLTVL.

This chain joins TRBV5-1 and TRBJ1-4; 9 bases match TRBD1. Germline V gene lookup returns CDR1 SGHRS and CDR2 YFSETQ. CDR3 length: 14 amino acids. With 4 bases clipped from V and 7 bases from J, the junction kept 5 bases outside the gene matches. The CDR3 loop reads CASSGGQGPEKLFF. In nucleotides, the CDR3 is TGCGCCAGCAGCGGGGGACAGGGCCCTGAAAAACTGTTTTTT. Filled out from reference TRBV5-1 and TRBJ1-4, the complete variable domain reads KAGVTQTPRYLIKTRGQQVTLSCSPISGHRSVSWYQQTPGQGLQFLFEYFSETQRNKGNFPGRFSGRQFSNSRSEMNVSTLELGDSALYLCASSGGQGPEKLFFGSGTQLSVL.

In this sample, this clone turned up a few times. The rearrangement links TRBV28 to TRBJ1-5; no firm D call. The CDR3 is 16 residues long. Germline CDR1 is MDHEN and CDR2 is SYDVKM. Trimming removed 5 bases from V and 2 bases from J, with 16 bases in between. In DNA form, the CDR3 reads TGTGCCAGCAGTCTTCCTGACATGGTAGGCAATCAGCCCCAGCATTTT. It translates to CASSLPDMVGNQPQHF.

The J gene is TRBJ1-5, the V gene TRBV7-2; D not resolved. Germline CDR1 SGHTA, CDR2 FQGNSA. V gave up 5 bases and J gave up 4 bases, with 9 bases separating them. This CDR3 is built from 13 residues. In DNA form, the CDR3 reads TGTGCCAGCAGCCCGGACTTTAATCAGCCCCAGCATTTT. Residues: CASSPDFNQPQHF.

This chain joins TRBV2 and TRBJ2-7; 8 nucleotides align to TRBD2. The CDR3 covers 14 residues. CDR1 SNHLY and CDR2 FYNNEI come from the germline V gene. J lost 5 bases, V lost 7 bases, and 10 bases had no gene match. The CDR3 protein is CASTNDGRANEQYF. The CDR3 nucleotides are TGTGCCAGCACTAACGACGGGAGGGCCAACGAGCAGTACTTC.

The chain uses TRBV11-2 and TRBJ2-2; 9 bases line up with TRBD1. J lost 5 bases, V lost 3 bases, and 13 bases had no gene match. This CDR3 spans 18 amino acids. Germline CDR1 is SGHAT and CDR2 is FQNNGV. This CDR3 is CASSFRPRRTGETGELFF. The CDR3 bases are TGTGCCAGCAGCTTTCGTCCCAGACGGACAGGGGAAACCGGGGAGCTGTTTTTT. Drawing the rest from reference TRBV11-2 and TRBJ2-2, the complete variable domain is EAGVAQSPRYKIIEKRQSVAFWCNPISGHATLYWYQQILGQGPKLLIQFQNNGVVDDSQLPKDRFSAERLKGVDSTLKIQPAKLEDSAVYLCASSFRPRRTGETGELFFGEGSRLTVL.

This chain connects TRBV5-1 to TRBJ2-3, with D possibly being TRBD2 (6 bases). Germline V gene data show CDR1 as SGHRS and CDR2 as YFSETQ. V gave up 0 bases and J gave up 3 bases, with 11 bases separating them. The CDR3 has 15 amino acids. As DNA, the CDR3 is TGCGCCAGCAGCTTGGGGGGGGACCCTACAGATACGCAGTATTTT. This sequence encodes CASSLGGDPTDTQYF. The whole variable domain, filled in from reference TRBV5-1 and TRBJ2-3, reads KAGVTQTPRYLIKTRGQQVTLSCSPISGHRSVSWYQQTPGQGLQFLFEYFSETQRNKGNFPGRFSGRQFSNSRSEMNVSTLELGDSALYLCASSLGGDPTDTQYFGPGTRLTVL.

This clone came up once. The gene calls are TRBV6-5 and TRBJ2-2; 8 bases agree with TRBD2. Trimming took 6 bases from V and 4 from J; bases not matched to a gene: 1. The germline gives CDR1 MNHEY, CDR2 SVGAGI. The CDR3 length is 13 residues. The CDR3 loop reads CASRREGTGELFF. In DNA, the CDR3 is TGTGCCAGCAGACGGGAGGGCACCGGGGAGCTGTTTTTT.

This chain connects TRBV5-6 to TRBJ2-4; D remains ambiguous. V lost 0 bases to trimming and J lost 0 bases, with 7 bases between them. Germline loops: CDR1 SGHDT, CDR2 YYEEEE. The CDR3 has 15 amino acids. In DNA, the CDR3 is TGTGCCAGCAGCTTGGGGGCGGTAGCCAAAAACATTCAGTACTTC. This gives the protein CASSLGAVAKNIQYF.

V is TRBV11-2 and J is TRBJ2-1; D is perhaps TRBD2 (7 bases). This CDR3 region has 18 residues. Trimming took off 4 bases at V and 2 bases at J, with 21 bases between the two ends. The V gene's germline CDR1 is SGHAT and CDR2 FQNNGV. The CDR3, as DNA: TGTGCCAGCAGCTCGAGGGGGGGACTCGGACTAACCTACAATGAGCAGTTCTTC. It specifies CASSSRGGLGLTYNEQFF.

The gene calls are TRBV6-6 and TRBJ2-7, with a possible D match to TRBD1 (6 bases). The germline gives CDR1 MNHNY, CDR2 SVGAGI (reference sequence). V was pared by 7 bases and J by 4 bases, with 17 bases between. The CDR3 runs to 14 residues. The CDR3, as DNA: TGTGCCAGCAATCCGCAGGGGTCTATATACGAGCAGTACTTC. It is translated as CASNPQGSIYEQYF.

The rearrangement links TRBV5-1 to TRBJ2-3; D is possibly TRBD2 (6 bases). The CDR3 extends over 17 amino acids. Deletions cut 4 bases from V and 4 bases from J, with 22 bases between. The germline V gene encodes CDR1 SGHRS and CDR2 YFSETQ. CDR3 region: CASSPGVAAILADTQYF. The CDR3 coding sequence is TGCGCCAGCAGCCCGGGGGTAGCGGCTATCCTAGCAGATACGCAGTATTTT.

V and J are TRBV4-1 and TRBJ1-1, with TRBD1 as a possible D gene (5 bases). CDR1 is MGHRA and CDR2 is YSYEKL in the germline V gene. V was trimmed by 2 bases and J by 0 bases, leaving 13 bases between them. This CDR3 spans 16 amino acids. This CDR3 reads CASSQLGPGVNTEAFF. In DNA form, the CDR3 reads TGCGCCAGCAGCCAACTAGGACCGGGGGTGAACACTGAAGCTTTCTTT.

The chain employs TRBV5-6 and TRBJ2-7; no definite D call. V was shortened by 4 bases and J by 6 bases, with 14 bases between the two germline ends. The CDR3 extends over 13 amino acids. Germline CDR1 SGHDT, CDR2 YYEEEE. CDR3 nucleotide sequence: TGTGCCAGCAGCGCGACGAGTGCGCGCGAGCAGTACTTC. It encodes CASSATSAREQYF.

This chain links TRBV5-4 with TRBJ1-2; 8 bases agree with TRBD1. Germline CDR1 reads SGHNT; CDR2 reads YYREEE (reference sequence). The junction had 2 bases not matched to a gene; V was cut back by 0 bases and J by 4 bases. The CDR3 spans 14 residues. CDR3 residues: CASSLAGGGYGYTF. The DNA of the CDR3 is TGTGCCAGCAGCTTGGCAGGGGGCGGCTATGGCTACACCTTC.

The rearrangement joins TRBV7-9 to TRBJ1-2, with D possibly TRBD1 on 5 matching bases. The V gene's germline CDR1 is SEHNR and CDR2 FQNEAQ (reference sequence). Trimming cost V 5 bases and J 6 bases, with 16 bases left between them. CDR3 length: 14 amino acids. This chain's CDR3 is CASSPRGEENGYTF. In nucleotides, the CDR3 is TGTGCCAGCAGCCCGCGAGGGGAGGAAAATGGCTACACCTTC. The full variable domain, in which reference TRBV7-9 and TRBJ1-2 provide the parts outside the CDR3, is DTGVSQNPRHKITKRGQNVTFRCDPISEHNRLYWYRQTLGQGPEFLTYFQNEAQLEKSRLLSDRFSAERPKGSFSTLEIQRTEQGDSAMYLCASSPRGEENGYTFGSGTRLTVV.

The gene calls are TRBV2 and TRBJ2-1, with 9 positions matching TRBD2. The CDR3 spans 17 residues. Germline lookup yields CDR1 SNHLY and CDR2 FYNNEI. The J segment lost 3 bases and the V segment lost 5 bases, leaving 11 bases of the junction unmatched. The CDR3 loop reads CASSPLSGLALYNEQFF. The CDR3 nucleotides read TGTGCCAGCAGTCCGCTCTCGGGACTAGCCCTCTACAATGAGCAGTTCTTC.

The genes are TRBV19 and TRBJ1-1; 7 bases line up with TRBD1. Germline V CDR1 and CDR2: LNHDA, SQIVND (reference sequence). The CDR3 has 15 amino acids. V was pared by 6 bases and J by 0 bases, with 7 bases of the junction left unmatched. The CDR3 sequence is CASRPTGYMNTEAFF. Written as DNA, the CDR3 is TGTGCCAGTAGACCGACAGGGTACATGAACACTGAAGCTTTCTTT.

The chain recombines TRBV5-4 with TRBJ2-7, with TRBD2 matching over 7 bases. Germline CDR1 and CDR2: SGHNT and YYREEE (reference sequence). J lost 6 bases, V lost 4 bases, and 10 bases had no gene match. The length of the CDR3 is 14 residues. The CDR3 nucleotides read TGTGCCAGCAGCCCGACGTGGGAGGGATTCGAGCAGTACTTC. Translation: CASSPTWEGFEQYF.

This chain connects TRBV15 to TRBJ2-7; tentatively, D is TRBD1 (5 bases). Germline values: CDR1 LNHNV, CDR2 YYDKDF (reference sequence). The ends were cut back, 0 bases at V and 4 bases at J, with 19 bases in the middle. The length of the CDR3 is 17 residues. The CDR3: CATSRDLSYSAGYEQYF. The DNA for the CDR3 is TGTGCCACCAGCAGAGATCTCTCCTACTCTGCAGGGTACGAGCAGTACTTC.